This T cell receptor beta chain was identified in a study of cytomegalovirus exposure and HLA in healthy donors. The primer mix had 60 Vbeta and 13 Jbeta primers. Produced via immunoSEQ multiplex PCR; TCRdb's table is partial and in-frame only. This sample's clone table lists 45,000 to 55,000 clones. Germline CDR1 and CDR2: MDHEN and SYDVKM. The CDR3 has 14 amino acids. The material sequenced was PBMCs. This sequence originates from a woman aged 45 to 65 in good health and CMV-seropositive. V gene TRBV28 combines with J gene TRBJ2-5; the D gene is possibly TRBD1 (5 bases). The J call could be wrong; TRBJ2-7 is a better fit for the DNA end. The CDR3 coding sequence is TGTGCCAGCATCCCCCCAGGGCGCCACTACGAGCAGTACTTC. Translation: CASIPPGRHYEQYF.